This T cell receptor (beta chain) was retrieved from a study of blood T cells in healthy people across ages. Peripheral blood, around 10 milliliters per donor, was collected. General observations from the study: Roughly linear age-related decline in beta diversity appeared, significant by age around 42. A strong correlation was found between TCR beta diversity and the percentage of naive T cells.

The CDR3 sequence is 16 residues long. V trimming: 3 bases; J trimming: 8 bases; junction bases outside the gene matches: 18. Germline-derived CDR1 and CDR2 are DFQATT and SNEGSKA (reference sequence). Concerning this clonotype itself: Its antigen is currently unknown.

Then a second PCR, running roughly 7 to 12 cycles, was carried out with a sample-barcoded 5' primer and a J-beta primer mix. TCRdb ran MiXCR on the 5' RACE reads and lists one entry per CDR3 protein. This sample has fewer than 750,000 distinct CDR3 sequences, with 40% to 55% found just once. This sequence was found in an elderly man in good health. The sequencing input was blood. This chain links TRBV20-1 with TRBJ1-2; TRBD1 matches at 7 bases. The CDR3 is CSASDSTGIGSEGYTF. The CDR3 DNA follows: TGCAGTGCTAGTGACTCGACAGGGATCGGTTCGGAAGGCTACACCTTC.